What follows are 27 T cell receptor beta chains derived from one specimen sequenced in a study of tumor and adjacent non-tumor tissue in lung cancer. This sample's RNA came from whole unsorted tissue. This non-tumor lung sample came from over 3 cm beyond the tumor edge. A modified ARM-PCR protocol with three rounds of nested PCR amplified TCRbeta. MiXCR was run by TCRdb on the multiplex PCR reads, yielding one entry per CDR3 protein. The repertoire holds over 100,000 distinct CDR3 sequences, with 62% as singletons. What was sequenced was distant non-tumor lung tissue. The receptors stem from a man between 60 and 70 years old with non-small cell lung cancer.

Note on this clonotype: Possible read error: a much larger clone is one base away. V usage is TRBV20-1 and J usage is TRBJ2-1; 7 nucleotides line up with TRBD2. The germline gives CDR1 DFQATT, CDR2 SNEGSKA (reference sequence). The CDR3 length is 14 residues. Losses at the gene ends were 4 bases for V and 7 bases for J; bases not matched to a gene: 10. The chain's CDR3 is CSATTSWSRNEQFF. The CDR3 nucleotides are TGCAGTGCTACGACTAGCTGGAGTAGAAATGAGCAGTTCTTC.

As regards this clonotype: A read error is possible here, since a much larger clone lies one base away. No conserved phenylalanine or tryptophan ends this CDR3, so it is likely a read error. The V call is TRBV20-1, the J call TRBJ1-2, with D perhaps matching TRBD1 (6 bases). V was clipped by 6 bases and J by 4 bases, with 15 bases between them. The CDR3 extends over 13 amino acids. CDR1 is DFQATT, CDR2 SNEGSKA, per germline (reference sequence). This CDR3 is CSAQGGDSYGYTL. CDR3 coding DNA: TGCAGTGCCCAAGGGGGGGACTCCTATGGCTACACCTTG.

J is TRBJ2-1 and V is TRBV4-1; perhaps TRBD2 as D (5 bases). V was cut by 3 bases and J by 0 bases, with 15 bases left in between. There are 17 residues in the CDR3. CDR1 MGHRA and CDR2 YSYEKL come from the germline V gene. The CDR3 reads CASSQRAPGDSYNEQFF. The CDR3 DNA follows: TGCGCCAGCAGCCAGAGGGCTCCTGGGGACTCCTACAATGAGCAGTTCTTC.

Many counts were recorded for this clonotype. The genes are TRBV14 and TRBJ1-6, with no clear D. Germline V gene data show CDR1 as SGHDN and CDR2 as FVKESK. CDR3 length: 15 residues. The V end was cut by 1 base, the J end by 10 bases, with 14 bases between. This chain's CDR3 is CASSQVDGRRSPLHF. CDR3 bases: TGTGCCAGCAGCCAAGTCGACGGTCGTCGATCACCCCTCCACTTT.

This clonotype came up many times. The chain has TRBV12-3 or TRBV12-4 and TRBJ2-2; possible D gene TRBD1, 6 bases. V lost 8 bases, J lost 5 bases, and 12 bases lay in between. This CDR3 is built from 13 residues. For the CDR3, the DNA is TGTGCCAGCTCCCAAGGGGGTACCGGGGAGCTGTTTTTT. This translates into CASSQGGTGELFF.

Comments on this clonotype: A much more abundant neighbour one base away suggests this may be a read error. The CDR3 is CASGQTRSGPSSYNEQSF. Here the CDR3 DNA reads TGTGCTAGTGGTCAAACTCGTAGCGGGCCGAGCTCCTACAATGAGCAGTCCTTC. The V gene is TRBV12-5, the J gene TRBJ2-1, with 7 bases lining up with TRBD2. Germline CDR1 LGHNT, CDR2 FRNRAP. The CDR3 runs to 18 residues.

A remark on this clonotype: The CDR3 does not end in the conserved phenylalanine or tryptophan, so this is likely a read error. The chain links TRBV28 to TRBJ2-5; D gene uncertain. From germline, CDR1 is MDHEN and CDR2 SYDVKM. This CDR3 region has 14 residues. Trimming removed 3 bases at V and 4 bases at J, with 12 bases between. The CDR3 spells CASSFGQHRETQYL. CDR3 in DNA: TGTGCCAGCAGTTTCGGTCAGCACCGAGAGACCCAGTACTTA.

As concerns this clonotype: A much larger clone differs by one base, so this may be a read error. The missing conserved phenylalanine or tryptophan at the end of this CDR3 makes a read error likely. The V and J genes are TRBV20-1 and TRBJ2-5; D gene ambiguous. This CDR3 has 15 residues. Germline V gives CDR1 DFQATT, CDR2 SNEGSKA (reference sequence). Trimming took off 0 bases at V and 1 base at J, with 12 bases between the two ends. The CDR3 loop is CSARDKGQPQETQYL. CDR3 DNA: TGCAGTGCTAGAGATAAAGGGCAGCCCCAAGAGACCCAGTACTTA.

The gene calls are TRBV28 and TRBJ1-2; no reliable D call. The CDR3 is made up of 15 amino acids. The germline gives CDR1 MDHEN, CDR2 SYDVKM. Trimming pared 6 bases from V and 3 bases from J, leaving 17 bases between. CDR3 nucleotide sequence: TGTGCCAGCAGCCGTCCTAGACTTGAGGACTATGGCTACACCTTC. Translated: CASSRPRLEDYGYTF.

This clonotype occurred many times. CDR3: CASSLETTYNEQFF. The DNA for the CDR3 is TGTGCCAGCAGCTTGGAAACAACTTACAATGAGCAGTTCTTC. The V and J genes are TRBV5-6 and TRBJ2-1, with D uncertain. The CDR3 length is 14 residues. Between the trimmed V and J ends, which lost 0 bases and 4 bases, there was a span of 8 bases. Germline CDR1 reads SGHDT; CDR2 reads YYEEEE.

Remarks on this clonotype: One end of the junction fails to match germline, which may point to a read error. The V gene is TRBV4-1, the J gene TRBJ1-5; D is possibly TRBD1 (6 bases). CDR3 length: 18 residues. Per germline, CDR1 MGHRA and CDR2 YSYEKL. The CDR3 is CASSQGDIGDLSNQPHHF. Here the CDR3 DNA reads TGCGCCAGCAGCCAGGGGGACATAGGGGATTTGAGCAATCAGCCCCACCATTTT.

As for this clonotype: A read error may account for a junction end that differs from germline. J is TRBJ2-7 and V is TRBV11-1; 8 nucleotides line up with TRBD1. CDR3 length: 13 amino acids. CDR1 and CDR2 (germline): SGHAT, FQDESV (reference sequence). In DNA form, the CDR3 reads TGTATCAGCACCTGGGACAGGAGTTACGAGCAGTGCTTC. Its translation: CISTWDRSYEQCF.

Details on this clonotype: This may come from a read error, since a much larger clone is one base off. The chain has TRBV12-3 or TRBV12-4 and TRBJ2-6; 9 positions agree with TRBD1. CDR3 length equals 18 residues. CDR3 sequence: CASSRGRDRVSGANVLSF. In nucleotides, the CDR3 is TGTGCCAGCAGCCGAGGCCGGGACAGGGTCTCTGGGGCCAACGTCCTGAGTTTC.

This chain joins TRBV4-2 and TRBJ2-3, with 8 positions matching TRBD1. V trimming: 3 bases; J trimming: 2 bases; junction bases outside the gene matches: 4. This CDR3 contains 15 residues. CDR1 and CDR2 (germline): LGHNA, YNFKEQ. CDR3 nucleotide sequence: TGTGCCAGCAGCCATCGGACAGGGAACACAGATACGCAGTATTTT. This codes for CASSHRTGNTDTQYF.

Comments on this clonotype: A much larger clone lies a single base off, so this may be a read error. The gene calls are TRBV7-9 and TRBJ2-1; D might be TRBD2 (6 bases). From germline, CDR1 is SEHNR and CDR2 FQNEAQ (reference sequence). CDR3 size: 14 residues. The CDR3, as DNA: TGTGCCAACAGCTCCGGGGGAGCCTACAATGAGCAGTTCTTC. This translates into CANSSGGAYNEQFF.

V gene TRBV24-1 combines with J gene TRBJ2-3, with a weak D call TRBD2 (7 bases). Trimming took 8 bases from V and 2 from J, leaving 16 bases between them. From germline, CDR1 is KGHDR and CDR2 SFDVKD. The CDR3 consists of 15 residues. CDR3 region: CATIGAGDYTDTQYF. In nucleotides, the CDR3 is TGTGCCACCATTGGAGCAGGGGACTACACAGATACGCAGTATTTT.

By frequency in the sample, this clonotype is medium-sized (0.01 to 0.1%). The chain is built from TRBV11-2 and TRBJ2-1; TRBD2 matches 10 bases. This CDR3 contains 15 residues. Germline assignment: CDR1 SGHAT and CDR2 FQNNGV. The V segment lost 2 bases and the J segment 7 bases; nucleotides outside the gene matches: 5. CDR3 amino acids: CASSLSASGRNEQFF. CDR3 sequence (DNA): TGTGCCAGCAGCTTATCGGCTAGCGGGAGAAATGAGCAGTTCTTC.

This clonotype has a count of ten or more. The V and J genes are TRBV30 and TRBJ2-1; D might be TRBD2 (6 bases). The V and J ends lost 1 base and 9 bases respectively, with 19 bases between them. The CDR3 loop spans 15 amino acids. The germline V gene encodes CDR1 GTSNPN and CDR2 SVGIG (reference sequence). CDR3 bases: TGTGCCTGGAGTGAATCGGACGCTCAGGGAGGTGAGCAGTTCTTC. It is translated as CAWSESDAQGGEQFF.

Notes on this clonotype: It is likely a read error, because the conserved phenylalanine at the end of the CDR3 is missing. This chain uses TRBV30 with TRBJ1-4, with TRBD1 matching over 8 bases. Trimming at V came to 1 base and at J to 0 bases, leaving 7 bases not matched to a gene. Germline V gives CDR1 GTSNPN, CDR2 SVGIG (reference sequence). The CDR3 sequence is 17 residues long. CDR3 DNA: TGTGCCTGGAGTGGAAACAGGGGGTCTGCAACTAATGAAAAACTGTTTTCT. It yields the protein CAWSGNRGSATNEKLFS.

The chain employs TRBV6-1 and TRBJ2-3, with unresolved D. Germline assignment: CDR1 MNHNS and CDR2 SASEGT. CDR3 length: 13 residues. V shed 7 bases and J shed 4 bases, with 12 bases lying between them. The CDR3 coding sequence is TGTGCCAGCATGGCCCGGCCGGCAGATACGCAGTATTTT. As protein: CASMARPADTQYF.

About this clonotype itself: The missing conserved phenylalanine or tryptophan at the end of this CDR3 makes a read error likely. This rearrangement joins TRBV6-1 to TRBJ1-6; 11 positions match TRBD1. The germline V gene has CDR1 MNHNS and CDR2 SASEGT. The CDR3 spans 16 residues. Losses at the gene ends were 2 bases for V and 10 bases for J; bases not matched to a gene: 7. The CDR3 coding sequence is TGTGCCAGCAGTGAAATCGGACAGGGGGCCGAATCACCCCTCCACTAT. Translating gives CASSEIGQGAESPLHY.

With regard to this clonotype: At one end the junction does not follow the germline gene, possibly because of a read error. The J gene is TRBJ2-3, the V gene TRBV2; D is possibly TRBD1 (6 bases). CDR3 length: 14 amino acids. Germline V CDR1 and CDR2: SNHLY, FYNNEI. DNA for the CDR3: TGTGCCAGCAGTGAAGGGACAGCCTTAGATATGCAGTATTTT. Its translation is CASSEGTALDMQYF. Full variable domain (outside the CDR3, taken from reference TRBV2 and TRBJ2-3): EPEVTQTPSHQVTQMGQEVILRCVPISNHLYFYWYRQILGQKVEFLVSFYNNEISEKSEIFDDQFSVERPDGSNFTLKIRSTKLEDSAMYFCASSEGTALDMQYFGPGTRLTVL.

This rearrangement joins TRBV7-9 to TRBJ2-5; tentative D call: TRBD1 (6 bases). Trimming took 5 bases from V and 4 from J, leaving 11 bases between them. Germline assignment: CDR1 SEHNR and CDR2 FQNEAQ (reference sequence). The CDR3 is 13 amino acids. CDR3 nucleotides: TGTGCCAGCAGCACCACAGGGCCAGAGACCCAGTACTTC. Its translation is CASSTTGPETQYF.

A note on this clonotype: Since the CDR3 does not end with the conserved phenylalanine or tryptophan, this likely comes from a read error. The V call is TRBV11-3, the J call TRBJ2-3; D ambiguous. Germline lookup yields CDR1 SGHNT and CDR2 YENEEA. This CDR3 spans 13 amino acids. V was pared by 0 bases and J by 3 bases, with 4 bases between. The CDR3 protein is CASSLDSTDTQYS. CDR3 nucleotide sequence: TGTGCCAGCAGCTTAGACAGTACAGATACGCAGTATTCT.

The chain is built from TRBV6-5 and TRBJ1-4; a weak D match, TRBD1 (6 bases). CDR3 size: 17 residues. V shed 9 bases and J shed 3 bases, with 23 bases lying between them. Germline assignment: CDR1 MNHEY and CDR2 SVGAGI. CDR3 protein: CASSPGQTFAANEKLFF. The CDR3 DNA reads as TGTGCCAGTAGTCCAGGACAGACCTTTGCAGCTAATGAAAAACTGTTTTTT.

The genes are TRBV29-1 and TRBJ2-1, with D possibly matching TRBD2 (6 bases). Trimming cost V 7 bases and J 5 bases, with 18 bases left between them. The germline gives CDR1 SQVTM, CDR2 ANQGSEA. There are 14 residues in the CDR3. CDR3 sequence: CSAVGRSTNNEQFF. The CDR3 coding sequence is TGCAGCGCTGTGGGGAGGAGCACAAACAATGAGCAGTTCTTC.

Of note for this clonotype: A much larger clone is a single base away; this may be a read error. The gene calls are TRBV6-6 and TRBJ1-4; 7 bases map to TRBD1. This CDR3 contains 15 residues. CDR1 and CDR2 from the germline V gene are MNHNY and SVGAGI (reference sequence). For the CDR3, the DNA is TGTGCCGGCAGTAAAGGGACAGATTTTAATGAAAAACTGTTTTTT. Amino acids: CAGSKGTDFNEKLFF.